This TCR beta chain was obtained from a study of T cell clonotyping in hematopoietic cell transplantation. Findings and caveats of the study: Few recipient clonotypes overlapped donors; over 95% were de novo at given depth. Cells were unsorted, so CD4 and CD8 contributions were not separated. After transplant, recipient diversity fell while pathologically expanded clonotypes grew through day 180.

Here immunoSEQ multiplex PCR was the method, and the copy in TCRdb shows in-frame clones only, minus some. The data contain about 16,000 clones, 93% of them singletons. As regards this clone: Its target is unknown.

V lost 8 bases, J lost 5 bases, and 7 bases stayed unmatched. Germline V gene lookup returns CDR1 MNHEY and CDR2 SMNVEV (reference sequence). The CDR3 loop spans 14 amino acids. Time point here: recipient sample about 28 days before transplant, after cytoreduction. The sequencing here drew on peripheral blood mononuclear cells, taken before stem cell transplant. The chain joins TRBV27 to TRBJ1-5; 9 nucleotides align to TRBD1. The sequence was collected from a man younger than 35 with biphenotypic leukemia. Some clones in this sample may be carry-over from other donors' samples. The chain's CDR3 is CASGTGDRDQPQHF. In DNA, the CDR3 is TGTGCCAGCGGCACCGGGGACAGGGATCAGCCCCAGCATTTT.